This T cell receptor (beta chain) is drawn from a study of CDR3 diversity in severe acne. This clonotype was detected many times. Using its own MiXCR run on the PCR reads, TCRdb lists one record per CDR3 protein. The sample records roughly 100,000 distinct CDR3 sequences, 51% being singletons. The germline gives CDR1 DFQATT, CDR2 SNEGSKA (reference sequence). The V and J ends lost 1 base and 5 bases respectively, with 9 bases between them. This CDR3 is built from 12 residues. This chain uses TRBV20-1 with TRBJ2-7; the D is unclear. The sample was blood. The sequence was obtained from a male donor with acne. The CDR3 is CSARVDSHEQYV. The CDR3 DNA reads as TGCAGTGCTAGAGTAGATTCCCACGAGCAGTACGTC.